The source of this T cell receptor beta chain is a study of tumour-infiltrating T cells in Burkitt lymphoma. Background on the study: Survival, overall and progression-free, tracked with productive clonality.

TCRdb keeps only in-frame clones here, not all; method: immunoSEQ multiplex PCR. The sample lists 4,000 to 5,000 clones, about 86% occurring once. J gave up 13 bases and V 5 bases, and 10 bases lay outside the gene matches. CDR1 MNHEY and CDR2 SVGAGI come from the germline V gene. The CDR3 contains 15 residues. This sequence originates from a human donor with diffuse large B-cell lymphoma. Some clones in this sample may be carry-over from other donors' samples. The J gene is TRBJ2-1, the V gene TRBV6-5; 14 bases are a match to TRBD2. The sequenced material came from tumor tissue. The CDR3 is CASSPRLAGGLRQFF. The CDR3 DNA follows: TGTGCCAGCAGTCCCCGACTAGCGGGGGGGCTACGCCAGTTCTTC.